A selection of T cell receptor beta chains follows, all from one sample in a study of shared clonotypes between healthy human individuals. Generated by immunoSEQ multiplex PCR, the TCRdb table keeps only in-frame clones and is missing some. The table includes around 600,000 clones, 85% to 95% detected once. Specimen: naive CD8+ T cells sorted from blood. The receptors here all came from a woman aged 30 to 39 in good health. CDR3s include the opening cysteine and the closing phenylalanine or tryptophan.

TRBV6-6	TRBJ2-7	CASSYGSDYEQYF
TRBV28	TRBJ2-3	CASSSRTGGSTDTQYF
TRBV4-1	TRBJ1-3	CASSPGSISGNTIYF
TRBV28	TRBJ1-2	CASLRAFNYGYTF
TRBV7-8	TRBJ2-1	CASSFASGQRSYNEQFF
TRBV19	TRBJ1-2	CASRDRESGGYTF
TRBV19	TRBJ1-1	CASRDSTLEAFF
TRBV2	TRBJ2-1	CASSETGSSYNEQFF
TRBV28	TRBJ2-3	CASWSTDTQYF
TRBV5-1	TRBJ2-1	CASSLGTSGRLDEQFF
TRBV28	-	CASSSHQEAGAYEQYF
TRBV5-6	TRBJ2-5	CASSLGSTRRKTQYF
TRBV27	TRBJ1-5	CASSPQDLGNQPQHF
TRBV7-9	TRBJ2-7	CASSLLGGQGLAGDEQYF
TRBV30	TRBJ1-1	CAWSAGQGRTEAFF
TRBV19	TRBJ1-5	CASSILGVSNQPQHF
TRBV29-1	TRBJ2-1	CSVDAYNEQFF
TRBV7-9	TRBJ2-1	CASSPRTGGSYNEQFF
TRBV13	TRBJ1-2	CASSDPGLGNGYTF
TRBV6-5	TRBJ2-5	CASSYYGGQETQYF
TRBV2	TRBJ2-5	CASGKSTGGTQYF
TRBV27	TRBJ2-3	CASSRHTRWNLPGPTDTQYF
TRBV27	TRBJ2-1	CASSPIAGATYNEQFF
TRBV27	TRBJ2-3	CASSQRDWSTDTQYF
TRBV9	TRBJ2-3	CASSLGVVTDTQYF
TRBV2	TRBJ1-3	CASSEGLLWGAPGNTIYF
TRBV28	TRBJ2-7	CASRTAAAHEQYF
TRBV28	TRBJ1-2	CASSFGQEYYGYTF
TRBV7-9	TRBJ2-7	CASSLAGTDVYEQYF
TRBV28	TRBJ1-1	CASSTGTEKNTEAFF
TRBV7-9	TRBJ2-1	CASSLVTTSGGNEQFF
TRBV6-5	TRBJ2-7	CASSYAPGAGEQYF